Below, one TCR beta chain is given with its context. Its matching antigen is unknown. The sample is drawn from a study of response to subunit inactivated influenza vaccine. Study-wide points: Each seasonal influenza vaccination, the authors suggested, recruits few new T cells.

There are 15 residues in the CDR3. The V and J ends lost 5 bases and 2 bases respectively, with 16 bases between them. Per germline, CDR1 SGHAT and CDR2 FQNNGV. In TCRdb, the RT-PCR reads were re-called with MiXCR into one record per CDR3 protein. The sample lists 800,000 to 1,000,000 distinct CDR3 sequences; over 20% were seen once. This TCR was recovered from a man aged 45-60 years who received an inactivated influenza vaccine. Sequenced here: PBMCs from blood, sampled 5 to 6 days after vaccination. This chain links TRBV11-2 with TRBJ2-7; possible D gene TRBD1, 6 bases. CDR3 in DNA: TGTGCCAGCAGCCGCGCCCTACAGGGCCCCTACGAGCAGTACTTC. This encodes CASSRALQGPYEQYF. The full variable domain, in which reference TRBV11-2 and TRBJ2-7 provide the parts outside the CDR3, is EAGVAQSPRYKIIEKRQSVAFWCNPISGHATLYWYQQILGQGPKLLIQFQNNGVVDDSQLPKDRFSAERLKGVDSTLKIQPAKLEDSAVYLCASSRALQGPYEQYFGPGTRLTVT.